This T cell receptor (beta chain) was found in a study of CD8 T cells in Susac syndrome. It was with random hexamers that roughly 0.45 to 1 ug RNA was reverse transcribed. Amplification of TCR beta CDR3 used immunoSEQ multiplex PCR across 54 Vbeta and 13 Jbeta. Each CDR3 protein is one row after TCRdb ran MiXCR on the immunoSEQ multiplex PCR reads. The table lists under 80,000 distinct CDR3 sequences, about 95% of them singletons. Germline V gene lookup returns CDR1 MNHEY and CDR2 SVGAGI. The CDR3 contains 14 residues. Trimming shortened V by 2 bases and J by 5 bases, and 13 bases separated the two germline ends.

The TCR comes from a human donor with multiple sclerosis. Material for sequencing was CD8+ T cells from PBMCs. The gene calls are TRBV6-5 and TRBJ2-7; D is undetermined. The CDR3 DNA is TGTGCCAGCAGTTACGAAAGGTATCACGACGAGCAGTACTTC. Translation gives CASSYERYHDEQYF.